This T cell receptor beta chain was sequenced in a study of vaccination and CD4 T cells after COVID-19. Treatment denoted: roughly ten-day PBMC culture with coronavirus spike peptide pools or control peptides (ViraFEST assay). TCR sequencing followed the expansion of antigen-specific T cells with peptide pools in ViraFEST. This CDR3 region has 13 residues. Germline V gene data show CDR1 as SGHTA and CDR2 as FQGTGA. Trimming pared 3 bases from V and 5 bases from J, leaving 10 bases between. The study sequenced cultured CD4+ T cell DNA using the Oncomine TCR Beta short-read assay. TCRdb re-called the PCR reads with MiXCR, one entry per CDR3 protein. Here the sample spans some 10,000 distinct CDR3 sequences, 60% to 70% being singletons. This clonotype appeared a few times. Antigen: not known.

This TCR was recovered from a human donor who had recovered from COVID-19. The chain links TRBV7-3 to TRBJ1-1; D is unclear. Sequencing was done on a sample of CD4+ T cells from blood, cultured in vitro. The CDR3 sequence: CASSFSTGTEAFF. DNA of the CDR3: TGTGCCAGCAGCTTTTCGACTGGGACTGAAGCTTTCTTT.